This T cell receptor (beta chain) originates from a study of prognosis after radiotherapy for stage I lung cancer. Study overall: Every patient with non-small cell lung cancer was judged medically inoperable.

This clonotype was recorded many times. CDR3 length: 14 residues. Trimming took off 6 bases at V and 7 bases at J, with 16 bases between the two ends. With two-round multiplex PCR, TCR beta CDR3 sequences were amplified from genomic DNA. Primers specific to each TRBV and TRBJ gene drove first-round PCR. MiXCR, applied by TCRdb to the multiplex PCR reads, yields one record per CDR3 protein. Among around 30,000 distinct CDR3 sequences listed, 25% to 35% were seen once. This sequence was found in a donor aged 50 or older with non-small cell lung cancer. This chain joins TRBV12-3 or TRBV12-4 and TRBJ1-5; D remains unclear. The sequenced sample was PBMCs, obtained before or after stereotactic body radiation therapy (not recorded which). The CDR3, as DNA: TGTGCCAGCAGCCTGGCAGTGATGAGACAGCCCCAGCATTTT. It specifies CASSLAVMRQPQHF.